These 18 T cell receptor beta chains were all obtained from the same sample, sequenced in a study of T cells after yellow fever vaccination. TCRdb re-analysed the 5' RACE reads in MiXCR, keeping a single row per CDR3 protein. Here the sample spans some 70,000 distinct CDR3 sequences, approximately 7% being singletons. Sample: CD8+ T cells sorted from PBMCs, taken around 45 days after the first yellow fever vaccination. The receptors shown here come from a man aged 18 to 30 who received the YFV17D yellow fever vaccine.

This clonotype was seen at least ten times. The chain uses TRBV4-1 and TRBJ2-2, with 7 bases identical to TRBD1. The CDR3 spans 15 residues. V shed 0 bases, J shed 5 bases, and the junction held 3 bases outside the gene matches. Per germline, CDR1 MGHRA and CDR2 YSYEKL. The CDR3 nucleotides are TGCGCCAGCAGCCAAGAGGGGACAGAGACCGGGGAGCTGTTTTTT. Encoded protein: CASSQEGTETGELFF.

This clonotype appeared a few times. The V and J genes are TRBV5-1 and TRBJ1-5, with D hard to call. The CDR3 spans 15 residues. Trimming shortened V by 4 bases and J by 2 bases, and 13 bases separated the two germline ends. CDR1 and CDR2 (germline): SGHRS, YFSETQ. DNA of the CDR3: TGCGCCAGCAGCCCGGACGGCTCTGGCAATCAGCCCCAGCATTTT. It specifies CASSPDGSGNQPQHF.

This clonotype was detected many times. The chain joins TRBV5-4 to TRBJ1-2; 8 nucleotides agree with TRBD1. The germline V gene has CDR1 SGHNT and CDR2 YYREEE (reference sequence). J lost 6 bases, V lost 5 bases, and 12 bases had no gene match. The CDR3 runs 15 residues. CDR3 residues: CASSCDRGLMDGYTF. The CDR3 DNA sequence: TGTGCCAGCAGTTGCGACAGGGGTCTCATGGATGGCTACACCTTC.

This clonotype was counted ten times or more. As DNA, the CDR3 is TGTGCCAGCAGCTTAGCCACATGGGAGCAGTTCTTC. It is translated as CASSLATWEQFF. The chain joins TRBV7-2 to TRBJ2-1; D is ambiguous. Trimming took 0 bases from V and 10 from J, leaving 7 bases between them. Looked up from germline, CDR1 is SGHTA and CDR2 is FQGNSA. This CDR3 has 12 residues. Filled out from reference TRBV7-2 and TRBJ2-1, the complete variable domain reads GAGVSQSPSNKVTEKGKDVELRCDPISGHTALYWYRQSLGQGLEFLIYFQGNSAPDKSGLPSDRFSAERTGGSVSTLTIQRTQQEDSAVYLCASSLATWEQFFGPGTRLTVL.

The chain combines TRBV7-9 with TRBJ2-3, with TRBD1 as a possible D gene (5 bases). CDR1 is SEHNR and CDR2 is FQNEAQ in the germline V gene (reference sequence). This CDR3 has 12 amino acids. The ends were cut back, 4 bases at V and 6 bases at J, with 8 bases in the middle. CDR3 amino acids: CASSSGFDTQYF. The CDR3 DNA sequence: TGTGCCAGCAGCTCAGGGTTTGATACGCAGTATTTT. Drawing the rest from reference TRBV7-9 and TRBJ2-3, the complete variable domain is DTGVSQNPRHKITKRGQNVTFRCDPISEHNRLYWYRQTLGQGPEFLTYFQNEAQLEKSRLLSDRFSAERPKGSFSTLEIQRTEQGDSAMYLCASSSGFDTQYFGPGTRLTVL.

This clonotype was detected many times. V and J are TRBV4-3 and TRBJ1-3; D may be TRBD1 (6 bases). Deletions cut 3 bases from V and 2 bases from J, with 11 bases between. The length of the CDR3 is 15 residues. The germline CDR1 and CDR2 sequences are LGHNA and YSLEER. This chain's CDR3 is CASSQGAAPGNTIYF. Written as DNA, the CDR3 is TGCGCCAGCAGCCAGGGGGCGGCTCCTGGAAACACCATATATTTT.

This clonotype has more than one count but fewer than ten. The CDR3 sequence: CASRPPAGRNEQFF. The CDR3 bases are TGTGCCAGCAGGCCCCCGGCCGGCCGCAATGAGCAGTTCTTC. The chain combines TRBV5-4 with TRBJ2-1; D uncertain. This CDR3 is 14 amino acids long. V lost 5 bases and J 6 bases, leaving 15 bases between the germline ends. Germline values: CDR1 SGHNT, CDR2 YYREEE (reference sequence).

This clonotype was detected many times. The J gene is TRBJ2-1, the V gene TRBV20-1, with D hard to call. This CDR3 contains 14 residues. Germline values: CDR1 DFQATT, CDR2 SNEGSKA (reference sequence). Between the trimmed V and J ends, which lost 1 base and 7 bases, there was a span of 14 bases. CDR3 nucleotide sequence: TGCAGTGCTAGAGTTACCGGCAGCCTAAATGAGCAGTTCTTC. Translating it yields CSARVTGSLNEQFF.

The table lists this clonotype with many counts. The chain recombines TRBV7-2 with TRBJ2-1; TRBD1 aligns across 7 bases. The germline V gene has CDR1 SGHTA and CDR2 FQGNSA. The CDR3 length is 16 residues. V gave up 0 bases and J gave up 6 bases; unmatched junction bases: 8. The CDR3 nucleotides are TGTGCCAGCAGCTTAGCCGGGACAGCGGTGGGCAATGAGCAGTTCTTC. Translating it yields CASSLAGTAVGNEQFF.

The sample holds a few counts of this clonotype. The CDR3 loop is CASSSSSWGGWTEAFF. CDR3 nucleotide sequence: TGTGCCAGCAGCTCGTCTAGCTGGGGAGGTTGGACTGAAGCTTTCTTT. The chain combines TRBV13 with TRBJ1-1, with D hard to call. CDR3 length: 16 residues. Germline loops: CDR1 PRHDT, CDR2 FYEKMQ (reference sequence). Trimming stripped 4 bases from V and 5 bases from J, with 20 bases between.

This clonotype has at least ten counts. The chain carries TRBV6-2 or TRBV6-3 and TRBJ1-2; 8 nucleotides match TRBD1. The CDR3 has 15 residues. Per germline, CDR1 MNHEY and CDR2 SVGEGT. V shed 2 bases and J 2 bases; nucleotides not matched to a gene: 4. The CDR3 coding sequence is TGTGCCAGCAGTTACCACGACAGGGGAAACTATGGCTACACCTTC. Amino acids: CASSYHDRGNYGYTF.

Only a few counts were recorded for this clonotype. The J gene is TRBJ2-1, the V gene TRBV11-2, with 15 bases matching TRBD2. Germline-derived CDR1 and CDR2 are SGHAT and FQNNGV. V was pared by 2 bases and J by 10 bases, with 12 bases of the junction left unmatched. The CDR3 extends over 18 amino acids. The CDR3 spells CASSLYGLAGGPPGEQFF. In DNA form, the CDR3 reads TGTGCCAGCAGCTTATATGGACTAGCGGGGGGGCCCCCTGGGGAGCAGTTCTTC.

This clonotype came up many times. This chain joins TRBV7-9 and TRBJ1-4; D not resolved. The CDR3 runs to 15 residues. V was clipped by 0 bases and J by 8 bases, with 13 bases between them. Looked up from germline, CDR1 is SEHNR and CDR2 is FQNEAQ (reference sequence). The CDR3 region is CASSLAYGENEKLFF. DNA of the CDR3: TGTGCCAGCAGCTTAGCGTACGGGGAGAACGAAAAACTGTTTTTT.

This clonotype was observed at least ten times. The chain links TRBV13 to TRBJ2-7; no clear D gene. CDR3 length equals 11 residues. The V end lost 3 bases, the J end lost 2 bases, and 2 bases lay between the germline ends. Per germline, CDR1 PRHDT and CDR2 FYEKMQ (reference sequence). CDR3 loop: CASSFAYEQYF. CDR3 sequence (DNA): TGTGCCAGCAGCTTTGCCTACGAGCAGTACTTC. The full variable domain, rest sourced from reference TRBV13 and TRBJ2-7, is AAGVIQSPRHLIKEKRETATLKCYPIPRHDTVYWYQQGPGQDPQFLISFYEKMQSDKGSIPDRFSAQQFSDYHSELNMSSLELGDSALYFCASSFAYEQYFGPGTRLTVT.

V is TRBV24-1 and J is TRBJ1-2; D uncertain. CDR3 length: 15 amino acids. Germline assignment: CDR1 KGHDR and CDR2 SFDVKD. V lost 5 bases and J 2 bases, leaving 14 bases between the germline ends. CDR3 in DNA: TGTGCCACCAGTGGTGGAGAGACTCTCAACTATGGCTACACCTTC. Translation gives CATSGGETLNYGYTF.

The table lists this clonotype with a few counts. This chain links TRBV6-2 or TRBV6-3 with TRBJ1-5; 8 bases are a match to TRBD1. The CDR3 spans 14 residues. V was pared by 6 bases and J by 6 bases, with 7 bases of the junction left unmatched. Per the germline V gene, CDR1 is MNHEY and CDR2 is SVGEGT. In DNA form, the CDR3 reads TGTGCCAGCAGACCGACAGGGGAAACTCAGCCCCAGCATTTT. This translates into CASRPTGETQPQHF.

This clonotype was picked up many times. CDR3 bases: TGTGCCAGCAGCCACGGACTGGCAGAGCAGTTCTTC. Protein: CASSHGLAEQFF. The chain couples TRBV27 to TRBJ2-1; tentatively, D is TRBD2 (5 bases). CDR1 MNHEY and CDR2 SMNVEV come from the germline V gene (reference sequence). This CDR3 has 12 residues. Trimming shortened V by 6 bases and J by 10 bases, and 13 bases separated the two germline ends.

This clonotype was found many times. The chain carries TRBV29-1 and TRBJ1-2; TRBD1 matches at 9 bases. The V and J ends lost 7 bases and 3 bases, in that order; junction bases with no gene match: 6. The CDR3 loop spans 13 amino acids. The germline V gene encodes CDR1 SQVTM and CDR2 ANQGSEA. The CDR3 sequence is CSARTGEDYGYTF. CDR3 sequence (DNA): TGCAGCGCCCGGACAGGGGAGGACTATGGCTACACCTTC.